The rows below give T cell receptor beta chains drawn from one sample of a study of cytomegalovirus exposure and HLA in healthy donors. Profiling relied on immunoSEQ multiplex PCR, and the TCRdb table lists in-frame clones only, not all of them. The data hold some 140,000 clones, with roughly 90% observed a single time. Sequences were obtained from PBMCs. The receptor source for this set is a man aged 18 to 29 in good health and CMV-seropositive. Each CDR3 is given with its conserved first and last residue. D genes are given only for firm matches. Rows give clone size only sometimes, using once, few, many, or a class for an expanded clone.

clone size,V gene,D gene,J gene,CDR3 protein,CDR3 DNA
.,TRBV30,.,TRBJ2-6,CAWSAAGLRSGANVLTF,TGTGCCTGGAGTGCGGCAGGGCTAAGGTCTGGGGCCAACGTCCTGACTTTC
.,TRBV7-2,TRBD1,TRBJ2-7,CASSLSPGQVNSYEQYF,TGTGCCAGCAGCTTATCCCCTGGACAGGTCAACTCCTACGAGCAGTACTTC
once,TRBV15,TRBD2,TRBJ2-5,CATSVTSGQETQYF,TGTGCCACCAGCGTAACTAGCGGCCAAGAGACCCAGTACTTC
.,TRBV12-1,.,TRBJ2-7,CASSCRQGSYEQYF,TGTGCCAGCAGCTGCCGACAGGGCTCCTACGAGCAGTACTTC
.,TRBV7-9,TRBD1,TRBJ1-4,CASSFSGTGWGEKLFF,TGTGCCAGCAGCTTCTCTGGGACAGGGTGGGGTGAAAAACTGTTTTTT
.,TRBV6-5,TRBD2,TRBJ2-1,CASSHLSGRGAEQFF,TGTGCCAGCAGTCACCTTAGCGGGAGGGGAGCTGAGCAGTTCTTC
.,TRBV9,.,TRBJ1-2,CASSLVTRLSGYTF,TGTGCCAGCAGCCTCGTAACCAGGCTTTCTGGCTACACCTTC
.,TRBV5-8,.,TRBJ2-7,CASKTARSGYFYEQYF,TGTGCCAGCAAAACCGCCAGGTCCGGATACTTCTACGAGCAGTACTTC
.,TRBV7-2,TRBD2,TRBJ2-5,CASSQRGGGETQYF,TGTGCCAGCAGCCAGCGGGGGGGCGGTGAGACCCAGTACTTC
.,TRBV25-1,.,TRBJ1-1,CASSGWDTQNTEAFF,TGTGCCAGCAGTGGATGGGACACCCAGAACACTGAAGCTTTCTTT
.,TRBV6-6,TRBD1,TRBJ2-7,CASRPGTGTYEQYF,TGTGCCAGCAGGCCCGGGACAGGGACCTACGAGCAGTACTTC
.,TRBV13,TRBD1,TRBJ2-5,CASSRPGTEVETQYF,TGTGCCAGCAGCCGCCCCGGGACAGAGGTTGAGACCCAGTACTTC
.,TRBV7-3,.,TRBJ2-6,CASSNTGRGSLGSGANVLTF,TGTGCCAGCAGCAATACAGGGAGAGGCTCTTTGGGCTCTGGGGCCAACGTCCTGACTTTC
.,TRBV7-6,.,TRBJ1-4,CASSLDAGVNEKLFF,TGTGCCAGCAGCTTAGATGCAGGGGTTAATGAAAAACTGTTTTTT
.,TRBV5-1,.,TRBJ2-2,CASSLEGTGPGELFF,TGCGCCAGCAGCTTGGAAGGGACTGGGCCTGGGGAGCTGTTTTTT
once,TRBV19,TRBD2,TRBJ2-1,CASSSSGRGNEQFF,TGTGCCAGTAGTTCTAGCGGGAGGGGTAATGAGCAGTTCTTC
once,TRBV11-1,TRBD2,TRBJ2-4,CASSLSGGFQNIQYF,TGTGCCAGCAGCTTAAGCGGGGGTTTCCAAAACATTCAGTACTTC
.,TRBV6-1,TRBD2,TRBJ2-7,CASSGTPSGGLYEQYF,TGTGCCAGCAGTGGAACCCCTTCGGGGGGACTCTACGAGCAGTACTTC
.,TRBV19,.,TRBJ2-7,CASSQRTGHLSYEQYF,TGTGCCAGTAGCCAGAGAACAGGCCACCTTTCCTACGAGCAGTACTTC
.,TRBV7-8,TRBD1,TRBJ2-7,CASSDRTGGSSYEQYF,TGTGCCAGCAGCGATCGAACAGGGGGGAGCTCCTACGAGCAGTACTTC
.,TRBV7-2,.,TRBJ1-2,CASSLASGAADYGYTF,TGTGCCAGCAGCTTAGCGAGCGGGGCGGCGGACTATGGCTACACCTTC
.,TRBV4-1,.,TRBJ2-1,CASSQGRQSSYNEQFF,TGCGCCAGCAGCCAAGGCCGACAGAGCTCCTACAATGAGCAGTTCTTC
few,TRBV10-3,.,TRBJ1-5,CAISESDSKPQHF,TGTGCCATCAGTGAGTCCGACAGCAAGCCCCAGCATTTT
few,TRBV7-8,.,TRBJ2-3,CATTFGVSTDTQYF,TGTGCCACCACCTTCGGGGTAAGCACAGATACGCAGTATTTT
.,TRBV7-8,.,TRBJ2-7,CASSWHREAYEQYF,TGTGCCAGCAGCTGGCACCGGGAAGCCTACGAGCAGTACTTC
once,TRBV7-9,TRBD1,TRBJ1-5,CASSPDRGPRQPQHF,TGTGCCAGCAGCCCCGACAGGGGGCCCCGGCAGCCCCAGCATTTT
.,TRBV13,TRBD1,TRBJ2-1,CASSLGQVVGEQFF,TGTGCCAGCTCGCTCGGACAGGTAGTTGGTGAGCAGTTCTTC
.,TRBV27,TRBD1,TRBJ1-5,CASSLLGTANQPQHF,TGTGCCAGCAGTTTACTCGGGACAGCGAATCAGCCCCAGCATTTT
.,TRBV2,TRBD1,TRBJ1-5,CASSGWTGVDQPQHF,TGTGCCAGCAGTGGGTGGACAGGGGTCGATCAGCCCCAGCATTTT
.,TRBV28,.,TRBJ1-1,CATAGEGRSTEAFF,TGTGCCACCGCGGGGGAGGGGAGAAGCACTGAAGCTTTCTTT
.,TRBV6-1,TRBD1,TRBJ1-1,CASTRDRADTEAFF,TGTGCCAGCACCAGAGACAGGGCTGACACTGAAGCTTTCTTT
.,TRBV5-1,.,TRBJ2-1,CASSLTTDYYNEQFF,TGCGCCAGCAGCTTGACTACGGACTATTACAATGAGCAGTTCTTC
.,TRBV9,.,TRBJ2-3,CASSNTDSVTDTQYF,TGTGCCAGCAGCAATACGGACTCGGTCACAGATACGCAGTATTTT
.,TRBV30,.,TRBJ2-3,CAWSVRGGTDTQYF,TGTGCCTGGAGTGTACGCGGGGGCACAGATACGCAGTATTTT
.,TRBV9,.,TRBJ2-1,CASSAQSRVNEQFF,TGTGCCAGCAGCGCACAGTCCAGGGTCAATGAGCAGTTCTTC
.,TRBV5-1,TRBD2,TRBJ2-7,CASSLDWTSGYEQYF,TGCGCCAGCAGCTTGGATTGGACTAGCGGCTACGAGCAGTACTTC